This T cell receptor beta chain was captured by sequencing in a study of OX40 agonist ivuxolimab in advanced cancers. General observations from the study: Expanded clones belonging to CD8+ T cells outnumbered, on average, those of CD4+.

For this clone: What it binds is unknown.

The table came from immunoSEQ multiplex PCR; TCRdb's copy has only in-frame clones and leaves some out. The profile shows 60,000 to 75,000 clones, nearly 90% of them singletons. Source: CD4+ or CD8+ T cells sorted from blood, taken in a trial of the OX40 agonist ivuxolimab. The source is an adult with an advanced solid tumor such as melanoma, head and neck, liver or kidney cancer.

The CDR3 bases are TGCGCCAGCAGCCAAACCGGGACAGGGGGGGGGTTCGACGAGCAGTACTTC. Encoded protein: CASSQTGTGGGFDEQYF. The chain joins TRBV4-1 to TRBJ2-7; 11 bases agree with TRBD1. The CDR3 is made up of 17 amino acids. The V gene end was trimmed by 2 bases and the J gene end by 5 bases; junction bases not matched to a gene: 11. CDR1 is MGHRA and CDR2 is YSYEKL in the germline V gene.